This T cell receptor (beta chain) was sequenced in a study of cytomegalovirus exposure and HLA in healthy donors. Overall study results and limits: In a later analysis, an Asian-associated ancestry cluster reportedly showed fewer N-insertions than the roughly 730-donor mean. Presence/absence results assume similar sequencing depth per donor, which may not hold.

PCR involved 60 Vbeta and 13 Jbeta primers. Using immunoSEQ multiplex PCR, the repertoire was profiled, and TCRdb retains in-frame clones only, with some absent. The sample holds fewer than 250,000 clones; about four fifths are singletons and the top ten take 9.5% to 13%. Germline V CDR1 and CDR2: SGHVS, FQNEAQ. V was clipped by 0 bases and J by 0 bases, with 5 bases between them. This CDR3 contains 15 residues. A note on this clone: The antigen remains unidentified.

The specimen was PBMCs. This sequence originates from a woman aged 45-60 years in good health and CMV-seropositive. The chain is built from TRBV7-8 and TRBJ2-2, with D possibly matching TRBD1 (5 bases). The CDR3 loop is CASSLAGANTGELFF. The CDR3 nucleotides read TGTGCCAGCAGCTTAGCAGGGGCGAACACCGGGGAGCTGTTTTTT.